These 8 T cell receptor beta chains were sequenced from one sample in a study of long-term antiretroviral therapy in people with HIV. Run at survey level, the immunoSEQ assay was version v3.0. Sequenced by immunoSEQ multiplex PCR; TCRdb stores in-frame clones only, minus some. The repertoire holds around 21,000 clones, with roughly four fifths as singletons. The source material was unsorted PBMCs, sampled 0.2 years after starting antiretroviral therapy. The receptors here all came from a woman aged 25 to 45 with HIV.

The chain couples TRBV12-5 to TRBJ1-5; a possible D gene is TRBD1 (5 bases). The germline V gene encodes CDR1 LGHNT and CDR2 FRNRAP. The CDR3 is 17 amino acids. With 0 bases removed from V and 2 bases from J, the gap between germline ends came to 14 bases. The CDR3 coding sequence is TGTGCTAGTGGTTTGGTACTGGGGGGGGGACGCAATCAGCCCCAGCATTTT. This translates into CASGLVLGGGRNQPQHF.

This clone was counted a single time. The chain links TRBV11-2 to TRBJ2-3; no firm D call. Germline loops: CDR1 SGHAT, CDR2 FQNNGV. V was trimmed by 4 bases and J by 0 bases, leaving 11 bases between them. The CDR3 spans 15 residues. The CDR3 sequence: CASSWLLDSTDTQYF. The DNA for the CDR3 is TGTGCCAGCAGCTGGCTTTTGGACAGCACAGATACGCAGTATTTT.

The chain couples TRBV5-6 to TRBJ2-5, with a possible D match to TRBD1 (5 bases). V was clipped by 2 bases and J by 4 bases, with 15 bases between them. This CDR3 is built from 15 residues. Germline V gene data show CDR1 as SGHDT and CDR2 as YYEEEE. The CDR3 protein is CASSFASFGAETQYF. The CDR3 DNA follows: TGTGCCAGCAGCTTTGCGAGTTTTGGGGCAGAGACCCAGTACTTC.

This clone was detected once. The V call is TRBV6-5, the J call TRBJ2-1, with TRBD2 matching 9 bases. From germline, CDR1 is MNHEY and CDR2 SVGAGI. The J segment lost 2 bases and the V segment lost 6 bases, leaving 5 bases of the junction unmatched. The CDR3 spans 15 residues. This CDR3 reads CASRVAGVPYNEQFF. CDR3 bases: TGTGCCAGCAGGGTAGCGGGGGTCCCCTACAATGAGCAGTTCTTC.

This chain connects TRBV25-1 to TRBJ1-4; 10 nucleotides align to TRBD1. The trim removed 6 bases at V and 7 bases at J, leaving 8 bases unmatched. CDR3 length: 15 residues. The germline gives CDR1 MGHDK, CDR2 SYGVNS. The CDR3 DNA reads TGTGCCAGCAGCTTCCCCGGGACAGGGGTTGAAAAACTGTTTTTT. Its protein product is CASSFPGTGVEKLFF.

The CDR3 region is CASGAGLPSDTQYF. Here the CDR3 DNA reads TGTGCCAGCGGGGCGGGGCTCCCCTCAGATACGCAGTATTTT. The genes are TRBV9 and TRBJ2-3, with a possible D match to TRBD2 (6 bases). Trimming shortened V by 7 bases and J by 4 bases, and 16 bases separated the two germline ends. From germline, CDR1 is SGDLS and CDR2 YYNGEE. There are 14 residues in the CDR3.

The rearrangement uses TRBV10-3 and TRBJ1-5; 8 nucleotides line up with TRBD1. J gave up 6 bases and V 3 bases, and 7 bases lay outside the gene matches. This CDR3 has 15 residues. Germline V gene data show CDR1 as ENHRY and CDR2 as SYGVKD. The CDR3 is CAISERTGSGQPQHF. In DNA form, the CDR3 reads TGTGCCATCAGTGAAAGGACAGGGTCCGGTCAGCCCCAGCATTTT.

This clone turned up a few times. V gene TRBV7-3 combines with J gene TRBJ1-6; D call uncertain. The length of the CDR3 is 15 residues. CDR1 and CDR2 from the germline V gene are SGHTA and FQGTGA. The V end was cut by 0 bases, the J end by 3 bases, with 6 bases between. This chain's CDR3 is CASSLTARYNSPLHF. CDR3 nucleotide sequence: TGTGCCAGCAGCTTAACGGCTCGCTATAATTCACCCCTCCACTTT. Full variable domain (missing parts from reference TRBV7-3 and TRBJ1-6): GAGVSQTPSNKVTEKGKYVELRCDPISGHTALYWYRQSLGQGPEFLIYFQGTGAADDSGLPNDRFFAVRPEGSVSTLKIQRTERGDSAVYLCASSLTARYNSPLHFGNGTRLTVT.